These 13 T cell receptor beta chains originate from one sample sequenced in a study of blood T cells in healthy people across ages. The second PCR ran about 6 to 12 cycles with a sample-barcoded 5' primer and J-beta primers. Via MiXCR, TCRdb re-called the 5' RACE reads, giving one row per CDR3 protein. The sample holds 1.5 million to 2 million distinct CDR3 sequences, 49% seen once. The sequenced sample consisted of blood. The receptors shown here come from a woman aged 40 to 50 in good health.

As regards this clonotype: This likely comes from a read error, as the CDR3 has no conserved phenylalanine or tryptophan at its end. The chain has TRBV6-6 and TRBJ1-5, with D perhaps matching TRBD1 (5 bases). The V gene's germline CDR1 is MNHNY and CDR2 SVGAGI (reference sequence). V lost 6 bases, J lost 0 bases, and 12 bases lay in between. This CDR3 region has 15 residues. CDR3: CASRETGHSNQPQHV. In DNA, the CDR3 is TGTGCCAGCAGGGAAACAGGTCATAGCAATCAGCCCCAGCATGTT.

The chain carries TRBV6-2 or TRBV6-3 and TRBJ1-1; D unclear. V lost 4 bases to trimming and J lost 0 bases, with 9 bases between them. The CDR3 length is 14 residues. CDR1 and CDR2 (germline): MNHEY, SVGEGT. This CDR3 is CASSSIRMNTEAFF. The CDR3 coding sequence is TGTGCCAGCAGTTCTATTCGCATGAACACTGAAGCTTTCTTT.

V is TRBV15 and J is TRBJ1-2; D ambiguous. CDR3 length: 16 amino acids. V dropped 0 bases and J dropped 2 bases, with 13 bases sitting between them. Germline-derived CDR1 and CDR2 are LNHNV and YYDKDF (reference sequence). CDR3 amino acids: CATSREAAELNYGYTF. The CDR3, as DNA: TGTGCCACCAGCAGAGAGGCGGCAGAGCTAAACTATGGCTACACCTTC. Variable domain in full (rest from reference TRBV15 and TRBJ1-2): DAMVIQNPRYQVTQFGKPVTLSCSQTLNHNVMYWYQQKSSQAPKLLFHYYDKDFNNEADTPDNFQSRRPNTSFCFLDIRSPGLGDTAMYLCATSREAAELNYGYTFGSGTRLTVV.

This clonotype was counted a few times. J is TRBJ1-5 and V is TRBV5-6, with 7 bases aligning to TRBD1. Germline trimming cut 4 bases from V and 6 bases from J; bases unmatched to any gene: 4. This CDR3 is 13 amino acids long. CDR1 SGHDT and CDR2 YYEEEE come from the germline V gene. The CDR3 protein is CASSKTGFQPQHF. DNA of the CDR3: TGTGCCAGCAGCAAGACAGGGTTTCAGCCCCAGCATTTT.

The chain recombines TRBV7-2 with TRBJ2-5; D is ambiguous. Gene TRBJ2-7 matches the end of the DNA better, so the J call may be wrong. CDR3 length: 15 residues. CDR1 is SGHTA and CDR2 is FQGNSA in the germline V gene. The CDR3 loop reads CASSLARSQSYEQYF. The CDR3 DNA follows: TGTGCCAGCAGCTTAGCGCGGTCCCAGTCCTACGAGCAGTACTTC.

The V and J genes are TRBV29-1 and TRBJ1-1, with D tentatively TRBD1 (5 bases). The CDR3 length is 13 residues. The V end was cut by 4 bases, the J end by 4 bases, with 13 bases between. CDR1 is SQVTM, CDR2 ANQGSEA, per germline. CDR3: CSVAVAGPTEAFF. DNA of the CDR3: TGCAGCGTTGCGGTCGCGGGGCCCACTGAAGCTTTCTTT.

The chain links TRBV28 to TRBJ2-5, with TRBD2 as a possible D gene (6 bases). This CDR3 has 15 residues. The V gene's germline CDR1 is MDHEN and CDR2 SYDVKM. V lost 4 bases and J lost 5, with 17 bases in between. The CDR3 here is CASSSIGGVRETQYF. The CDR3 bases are TGTGCCAGCAGTTCCATAGGCGGGGTCCGGGAGACCCAGTACTTC.

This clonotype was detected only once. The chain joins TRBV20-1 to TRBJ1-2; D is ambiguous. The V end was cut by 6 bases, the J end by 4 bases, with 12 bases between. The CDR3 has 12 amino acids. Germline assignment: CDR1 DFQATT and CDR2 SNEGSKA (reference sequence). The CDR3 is CSAAQASYGYTF. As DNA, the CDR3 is TGCAGTGCCGCCCAGGCCTCCTATGGCTACACCTTC.

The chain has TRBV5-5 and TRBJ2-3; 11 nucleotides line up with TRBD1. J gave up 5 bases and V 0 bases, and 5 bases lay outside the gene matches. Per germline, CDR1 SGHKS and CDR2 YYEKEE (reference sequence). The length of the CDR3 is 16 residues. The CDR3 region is CASSLAGQGAGDTQYF. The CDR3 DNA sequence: TGTGCCAGCAGCTTGGCTGGACAGGGGGCTGGAGATACGCAGTATTTT.

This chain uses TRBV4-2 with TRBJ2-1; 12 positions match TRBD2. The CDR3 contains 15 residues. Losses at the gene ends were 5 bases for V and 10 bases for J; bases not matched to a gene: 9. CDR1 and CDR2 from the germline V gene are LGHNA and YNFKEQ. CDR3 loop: CASSVASGGVYEQFF. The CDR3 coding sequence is TGTGCCAGCAGCGTTGCTAGCGGGGGGGTCTACGAGCAGTTCTTC.

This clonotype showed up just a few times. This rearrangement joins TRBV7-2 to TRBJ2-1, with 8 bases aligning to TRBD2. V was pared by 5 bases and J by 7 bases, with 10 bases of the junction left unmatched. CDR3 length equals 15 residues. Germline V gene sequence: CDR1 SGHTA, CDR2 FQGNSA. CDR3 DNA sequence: TGTGCCAGCAGCCGCCGGAGCGGGGGCGTAAATGAGCAGTTCTTC. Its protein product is CASSRRSGGVNEQFF.

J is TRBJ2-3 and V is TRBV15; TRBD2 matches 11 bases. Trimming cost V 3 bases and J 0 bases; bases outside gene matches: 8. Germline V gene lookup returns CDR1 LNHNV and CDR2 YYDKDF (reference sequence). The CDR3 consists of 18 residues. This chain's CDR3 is CATSRTPGTSGSTDTQYF. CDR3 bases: TGTGCCACCAGCAGGACCCCCGGGACTAGCGGTAGCACAGATACGCAGTATTTT.

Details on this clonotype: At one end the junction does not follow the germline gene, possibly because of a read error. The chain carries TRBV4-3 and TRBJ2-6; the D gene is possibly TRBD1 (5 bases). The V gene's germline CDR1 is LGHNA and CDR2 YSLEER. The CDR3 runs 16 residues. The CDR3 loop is CASSLSFGAGASVLTF. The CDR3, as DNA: TGCGCCAGCAGCCTATCCTTTGGTGCTGGGGCCAGCGTCCTGACTTTC.